This T cell receptor (beta chain) was observed in a study of human T cells and chemical hapten exposure. Overall study context: Each patient's scalp received weekly diphenylcyclopropenone throughout the approximately 22-week study.

What the library attached to individual cDNA molecules were unique molecular identifiers. MiXCR, run by TCRdb on the RACE reads, gives a single entry per CDR3 protein. The sample has 180,000 or so distinct CDR3 sequences, 24% seen once. Remarks on this clonotype: Its antigen is unidentified.

Sample time point: patch test 3, about 24 weeks after DPC sensitization. Regarding treatment: therapeutic diphenylcyclopropenone sensitization with weekly scalp DPC. Unfractionated whole blood yielded total RNA. Regarding the study as a whole: Sensitizing to DPC left TCRs with a frequency above 1 in 1000 unaltered.

This receptor was obtained from a woman in her thirties or forties with alopecia areata. Some clones in this sample may be carry-over from other donors' samples. The sequencing used whole blood, collected in connection with sensitization to the hapten diphenylcyclopropenone (DPC).

The CDR3 region is CASSPLALGGYTF. Here the CDR3 DNA reads TGTGCCAGCAGCCCACTGGCCCTGGGGGGCTACACCTTC. This chain links TRBV7-2 with TRBJ1-2; no clear D. V was cut by 5 bases and J by 8 bases, with 15 bases left in between. The length of the CDR3 is 13 residues. The germline gives CDR1 SGHTA, CDR2 FQGNSA.